A selection of T cell receptor beta chains follows, all from one sample in a study of T cells after yellow fever vaccination. From the 5' RACE reads, TCRdb called clonotypes with MiXCR, one entry per CDR3 protein. Among some 120,000 distinct CDR3 sequences listed, almost 9% were seen once. The specimen comprised CD8+ T cells sorted from PBMCs, sampled on the day of the yellow fever booster vaccination. The receptors come from a man aged 18-30 years who received the YFV17D yellow fever vaccine. Each CDR3 is given with its conserved first and last residue. Each record gives: clone size, V gene, D gene, J gene, CDR3 length, CDR3 protein, CDR3 DNA. D genes are given only for firm matches. Clone size is not always given. Where it is, it says once, few, many or a class for expanded clones.

>few|TRBV12-3/TRBV12-4|TRBD1|TRBJ1-5|15
CASSGTAYSNQPQHF
TGTGCCAGCAGTGGGACAGCTTATAGCAATCAGCCCCAGCATTTT
>many|TRBV27|TRBD2|TRBJ2-1|12
CASRHSGDEQFF
TGTGCCAGCAGGCATAGCGGGGATGAGCAGTTCTTC
>many|TRBV12-3/TRBV12-4|TRBD2|TRBJ2-7|16
CASTRMAGGSIYEQYF
TGTGCCAGTACGAGAATGGCGGGGGGGTCAATCTACGAGCAGTACTTC
>-|TRBV7-6|TRBD2|TRBJ2-2|16
CASSLNTGGATGELFF
TGTGCCAGCAGCTTAAATACCGGGGGGGCCACCGGGGAGCTGTTTTTT
>-|TRBV4-1|TRBD1|TRBJ2-5|15
CASSQVGTGEETQYF
TGCGCCAGCAGCCAAGTAGGGACAGGGGAAGAGACACAGTACTTC
>many|TRBV11-2|-|TRBJ2-7|12
CASSTDTYEQYF
TGTGCCAGCAGCACCGACACCTACGAGCAGTACTTC
>-|TRBV6-5|-|TRBJ1-3|15
CASSYGSGSGNTIYF
TGTGCCAGCAGTTACGGGTCAGGCTCTGGAAACACCATATATTTT
>-|TRBV7-3|-|TRBJ2-2|12
CASSVPTGELFF
TGTGCCAGCAGCGTCCCCACCGGGGAGCTGTTTTTT
>-|TRBV12-3/TRBV12-4|-|TRBJ1-1|14
CASSFSGMNTEAFF
TGTGCCAGCAGTTTCTCAGGTATGAACACTGAAGCTTTCTTT
>many|TRBV3-1|-|TRBJ1-3|11
CASSLGNTIYF
TGTGCCAGCAGCCTCGGAAACACCATATATTTT
>few|TRBV24-1|-|TRBJ2-1|13
CATSVAFNNEQFF
TGTGCCACCAGTGTGGCATTTAACAATGAGCAGTTCTTC
>few|TRBV20-1|-|TRBJ2-7|16
CSANDWGIGSPDEQYF
TGCAGTGCTAACGATTGGGGGATAGGGTCGCCCGACGAGCAGTACTTC
>-|TRBV19|-|TRBJ1-1|17
CASSILLHGERDTEAFF
TGTGCCAGTAGTATCTTATTACATGGGGAAAGGGACACTGAAGCTTTCTTT
>few|TRBV11-1|TRBD1|TRBJ1-2|15
CASSLRGTGSYGYTF
TGTGCCAGCAGCCTGCGCGGGACAGGGAGTTATGGCTACACCTTC
>-|TRBV5-1|-|TRBJ1-3|15
CASSLRGAGGNTIYF
TGCGCCAGCAGCTTGCGGGGGGCAGGAGGAAACACCATATATTTT
>many|TRBV6-6|-|TRBJ1-5|14
CASSREYRNQPQHF
TGTGCCAGCAGTAGGGAATATCGCAATCAGCCCCAGCATTTT
>-|TRBV5-6|-|TRBJ2-3|13
CASSLATADTQYF
TGTGCCAGCAGCTTAGCAACAGCAGATACGCAGTATTTT
>-|TRBV6-2/TRBV6-3|-|TRBJ2-3|20
CASSPLLGAPDSAPTDTQYF
TGTGCCAGCAGTCCTCTTTTGGGAGCCCCGGACTCAGCCCCCACAGATACGCAGTATTTT
>-|TRBV25-1|-|TRBJ1-5|13
CASSEWGDQPQHF
TGTGCCAGCAGTGAATGGGGGGATCAGCCCCAGCATTTT
>few|TRBV9|-|TRBJ2-5|12
CASSPPTETQYF
TGTGCCAGCAGCCCCCCTACAGAGACCCAGTACTTC
>many|TRBV29-1|-|TRBJ2-3|12
CSSGGVPDTQYF
TGCAGCTCCGGAGGGGTGCCAGATACGCAGTATTTT
>-|TRBV4-1|-|TRBJ1-1|16
CASSQDGGQLNTEAFF
TGCGCCAGCAGCCAAGACGGTGGACAGCTGAACACTGAAGCTTTCTTT
>few|TRBV4-1|-|TRBJ2-1|16
CASSQEKASSKNEQFF
TGCGCCAGCAGCCAAGAAAAAGCGTCCTCAAAAAATGAGCAGTTCTTC
>many|TRBV27|TRBD2|TRBJ2-5|16
CASSLSPSGGLETQYF
TGTGCCAGCAGTTTATCCCCTAGCGGGGGCTTAGAGACCCAGTACTTC